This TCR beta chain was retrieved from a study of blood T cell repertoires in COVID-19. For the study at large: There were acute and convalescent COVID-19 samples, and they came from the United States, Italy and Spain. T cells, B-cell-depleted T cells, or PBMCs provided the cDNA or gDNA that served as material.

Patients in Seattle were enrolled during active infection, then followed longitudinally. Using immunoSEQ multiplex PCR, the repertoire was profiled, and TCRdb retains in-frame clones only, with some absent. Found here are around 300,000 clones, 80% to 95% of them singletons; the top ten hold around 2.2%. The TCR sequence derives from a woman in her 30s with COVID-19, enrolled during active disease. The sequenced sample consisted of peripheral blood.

Written as DNA, the CDR3 is TGTGCCAGCAGTTGGACAGGGTCTGGGGCCAACGTCCTGACTTTC. Amino acids: CASSWTGSGANVLTF. V is TRBV6-2 or TRBV6-3 and J is TRBJ2-6, with TRBD1 identical over 8 bases. Germline values: CDR1 MNHEY, CDR2 SVGEGT. Germline trimming cut 4 bases from V and 1 base from J; bases unmatched to any gene: 0. The CDR3 contains 15 residues.